The clone carrying this TCR beta chain was observed once. Its specificity is unknown. The CDR3 is 16 amino acids. Trimming shortened V by 0 bases and J by 5 bases, and 16 bases separated the two germline ends. Germline loops: CDR1 SGHVS, CDR2 FQNEAQ. This specimen belongs to a study of OX40 agonist ivuxolimab in advanced cancers. General observations from the study: The work left the antigen specificity of expanded peripheral T cells undetermined.

The method was immunoSEQ multiplex PCR; TCRdb's version includes in-frame clones alone and lacks a portion of them. The table includes approximately 60,000 clones, roughly 80% detected once. The chain uses TRBV7-8 and TRBJ1-2, with D perhaps TRBD1 (5 bases). The specimen comprised CD4+ or CD8+ T cells sorted from blood, sampled in a trial of the OX40 agonist ivuxolimab. The receptor was isolated from an adult with an advanced solid tumor such as melanoma, head and neck, liver or kidney cancer. In DNA, the CDR3 is TGTGCCAGCAGCTTAGCCCGGGACCCCGAGGCTTATGGCTACACCTTC. Translating it yields CASSLARDPEAYGYTF.